This is a list of T cell receptor beta chains from one sample in a study of OX40 agonist ivuxolimab in advanced cancers. Using immunoSEQ multiplex PCR, the repertoire was profiled, and TCRdb retains in-frame clones only, with some absent. The sample gives about 48,000 clones, roughly 85% of which show up once; 9% to 10% is in the top ten. The starting material was CD4+ or CD8+ T cells sorted from blood, obtained in a trial of the OX40 agonist ivuxolimab. The receptor set was obtained from an adult with an advanced solid tumor such as melanoma, head and neck, liver or kidney cancer. The CDR3 runs from the conserved cysteine through the conserved F or W. Each record gives: J gene, V gene, D gene, clone size, CDR3 DNA, CDR3 protein. D genes are given only for firm matches. Size values are once, few and many counts, or a class for expanded clones, and some rows have none.

TRBJ1-5	TRBV30	.	few	TGTGCCTGGAGTCCACAGAGCAATCAGCCCCAGCATTTT	CAWSPQSNQPQHF
TRBJ2-3	TRBV5-1	TRBD1	.	TGCGCCAGCAGCGTCGGGGGGACAGGGGTAGTTACGCAGTATTTT	CASSVGGTGVVTQYF
TRBJ2-7	TRBV27	TRBD2	.	TGTGCCAGCAGTTCATGGGGGGGAGAGAACGAGCAGTACTTC	CASSSWGGENEQYF
TRBJ1-6	TRBV9	.	.	TGTGCCAGCAGCGCGGGGAGTGGGGGCGCGGGTTCACCCCTCCACTTT	CASSAGSGGAGSPLHF
TRBJ2-7	TRBV5-4	TRBD2	.	TGTGCCGGAGCTAGCGGGACCTTTGGAGAGCAGTACTTC	CAGASGTFGEQYF
TRBJ2-5	TRBV10-3	TRBD2	.	TGTGCCATCAAAGGGACTAGCGGGGGCCGAGAGACCCAGTACTTC	CAIKGTSGGRETQYF
TRBJ2-1	TRBV28	TRBD1	.	TGTGCCAGCAGTCCGGACAGGGCGGGCAATGAGCAGTTCTTC	CASSPDRAGNEQFF
TRBJ2-6	TRBV5-1	.	.	TGCGCCAGCACCCCTACACCTGGGGCCAACGTCCTGACTTTC	CASTPTPGANVLTF
TRBJ2-1	TRBV30	TRBD2	once	TGTGCCTGGAGTAGGACTAGCGCAAACAATGAGCAGTTCTTC	CAWSRTSANNEQFF
TRBJ1-5	TRBV2	TRBD1	.	TGTGCCAGCAGTGAGGGGGGGACAGGGGGTAATCAGCCCCAGCATTTT	CASSEGGTGGNQPQHF
TRBJ2-5	TRBV28	.	.	TGTGCCGGCGGAACCCAGGCTAAAGAGACCCAGTACTTC	CAGGTQAKETQYF
TRBJ2-3	TRBV29-1	.	.	TGCAGCGTTGTAGGGGCAGATACGCAGTATTTT	CSVVGADTQYF
TRBJ2-1	TRBV14	.	.	TGTGCCAGCAGCCAAAGGCAGCGGGCGAGCTCCTACAATGAGCAGTTCTTC	CASSQRQRASSYNEQFF
TRBJ2-3	TRBV30	.	few	TGTGCCTGGAGGCGACCCAGTCCAGATACGCAGTATTTT	CAWRRPSPDTQYF
TRBJ2-5	TRBV30	.	.	TGTGCCTGTACTATGGGGGGTCAAGAGACCCAGTACTTC	CACTMGGQETQYF
TRBJ1-1	TRBV29-1	.	once	TGCAGCGCGGGCGGTCGGAACACTGAAGCTTTCTTT	CSAGGRNTEAFF
TRBJ2-5	TRBV30	TRBD2	.	TGTGCCTGGAGTCGAACTAGCGTACAAGAGACCCAGTACTTC	CAWSRTSVQETQYF
TRBJ2-1	TRBV11-2	TRBD2	.	TGTGCCAGCAGCTTAGATTTGGGTACTAGCGGGACCTGGGCCAGGAGTAAGCAGTTCTTC	CASSLDLGTSGTWARSKQFF
TRBJ1-4	TRBV30	.	.	TGTGCCTGGAGTCACCTCCCGGCACAGAGGAACGAAAAACTGTTTTTT	CAWSHLPAQRNEKLFF
TRBJ1-1	TRBV10-1	TRBD1	few	TGCGCCAGCAGTTCTATGGGACAGACGAACACTGAAGCTTTCTTT	CASSSMGQTNTEAFF
TRBJ2-1	TRBV27	.	.	TGTGCCAGCAGCTTCTCGGACGGAGACAATGAGCAGTTCTTC	CASSFSDGDNEQFF
TRBJ2-2	TRBV10-1	.	.	TGCGCCAGCAGTGAGGAGGGCCGGGGTGCCGGGGAGCTGTTTTTT	CASSEEGRGAGELFF
TRBJ1-1	TRBV29-1	TRBD1	.	TGCAGCGTAGACAGGGAGCCCTTAGAAGCTTTCTTT	CSVDREPLEAFF
TRBJ1-3	TRBV18	.	.	TGTGCCAGCTCACAAGGAACGGGAAACACCATATATTTT	CASSQGTGNTIYF
TRBJ2-7	TRBV7-9	.	.	TGTGCCAGCAGCTTAGGAGAGGCTGGCTACGAGCAGTACTTC	CASSLGEAGYEQYF
TRBJ2-3	TRBV18	TRBD2	.	TGTGCCAGCTCAGCTAGCGGGAGCACAGATACGCAGTATTTT	CASSASGSTDTQYF
TRBJ1-6	TRBV28	TRBD1	.	TGTGCCAGCAGTTTAGGGGACAGGATTGGGTCACCCCTCCACTTT	CASSLGDRIGSPLHF
TRBJ1-2	TRBV29-1	TRBD1	.	TGCAGCGTGGGACAGGACGGAGGCTACACCTTC	CSVGQDGGYTF